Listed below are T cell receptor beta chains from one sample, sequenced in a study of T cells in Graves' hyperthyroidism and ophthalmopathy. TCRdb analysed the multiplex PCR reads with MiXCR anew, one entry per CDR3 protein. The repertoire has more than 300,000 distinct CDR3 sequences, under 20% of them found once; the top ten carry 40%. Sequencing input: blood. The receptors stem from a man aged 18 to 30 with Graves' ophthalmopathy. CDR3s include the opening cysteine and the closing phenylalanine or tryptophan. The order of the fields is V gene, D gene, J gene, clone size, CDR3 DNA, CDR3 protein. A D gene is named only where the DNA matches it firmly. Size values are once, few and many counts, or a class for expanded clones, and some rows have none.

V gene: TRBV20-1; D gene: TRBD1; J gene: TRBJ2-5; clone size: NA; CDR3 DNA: TGCAGTGCTTACAGGGGAGAGACCCAGTACTTC; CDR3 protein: CSAYRGETQYF
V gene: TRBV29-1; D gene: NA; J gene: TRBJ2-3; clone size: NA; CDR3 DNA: TGCAGCGTTTCTGGGCGGGTTTTTGACACAGATACGCAGTATTTT; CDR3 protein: CSVSGRVFDTDTQYF
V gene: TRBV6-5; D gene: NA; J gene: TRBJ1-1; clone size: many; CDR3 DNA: TGTGCCAGCAGTGCTACCGGACGGAACATCATGAACACTGAAGCTTTCTTT; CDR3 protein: CASSATGRNIMNTEAFF
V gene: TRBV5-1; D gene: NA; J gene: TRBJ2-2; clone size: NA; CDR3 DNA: TGCGCCAGCAGCTGGGGAGAGGGGACCGGGGAGCTGTTTTTT; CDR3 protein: CASSWGEGTGELFF
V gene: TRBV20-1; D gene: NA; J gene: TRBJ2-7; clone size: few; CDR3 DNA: TGCAGTGCTAGGGCTAGGGCCACCCCCTACGAGCAGTACTTC; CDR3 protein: CSARARATPYEQYF
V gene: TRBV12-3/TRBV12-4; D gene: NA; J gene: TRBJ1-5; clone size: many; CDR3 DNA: TGTGCCAGCACCCTCAGGATCAATCAGCCCCAGCATTTT; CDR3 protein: CASTLRINQPQHF
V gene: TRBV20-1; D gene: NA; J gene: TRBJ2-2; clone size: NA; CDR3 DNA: TGCAGTGCCCGGCCGAGGACCGGGGAGCTGTTTTTT; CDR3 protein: CSARPRTGELFF
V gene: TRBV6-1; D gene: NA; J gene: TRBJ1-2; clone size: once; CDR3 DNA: TGTGCCAGCAGTCAGGACGGGACCGACACAAACCATGGCTACGCCTTC; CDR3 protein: CASSQDGTDTNHGYAF
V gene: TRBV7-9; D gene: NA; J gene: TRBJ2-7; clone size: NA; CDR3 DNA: TGTGCCAACAGCTTGGGGGATTCCTACGAGCAGTACTTC; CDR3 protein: CANSLGDSYEQYF
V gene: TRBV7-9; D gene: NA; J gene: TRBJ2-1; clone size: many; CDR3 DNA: TGTGCCAGCAGCGACCCGTTAAATGAGCAGTTCTTC; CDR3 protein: CASSDPLNEQFF
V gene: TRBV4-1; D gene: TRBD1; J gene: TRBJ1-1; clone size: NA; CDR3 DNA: TGCGCCAGCAAGACAGGGGGAGGAACTGAAGCTTTCTTT; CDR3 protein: CASKTGGGTEAFF
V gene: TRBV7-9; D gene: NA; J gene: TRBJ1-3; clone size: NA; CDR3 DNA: TGCGCCAGCAGCCAAGAAGGCAGGGGCATGAGGGAAAACACCATATATTTT; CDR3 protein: CASSQEGRGMRENTIYF
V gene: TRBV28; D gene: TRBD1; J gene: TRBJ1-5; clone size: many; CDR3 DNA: TGTGCCAGCAGTTGGGGACAGAAGGATCAGCCCCAGCATTTT; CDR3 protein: CASSWGQKDQPQHF
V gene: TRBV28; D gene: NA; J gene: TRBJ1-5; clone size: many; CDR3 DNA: TGTGCCAGCAGTCCCGCCTTCTATCGACGGAAACAGAATCAGCCCCAGCATTTT; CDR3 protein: CASSPAFYRRKQNQPQHF
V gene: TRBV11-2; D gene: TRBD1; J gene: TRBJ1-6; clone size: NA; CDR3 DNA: TGTGCCAGCAGCTTGGGACAGGGTCATAATTCACCCCTCCACTTT; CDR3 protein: CASSLGQGHNSPLHF
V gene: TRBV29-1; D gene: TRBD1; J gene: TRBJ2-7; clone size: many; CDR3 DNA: TGCAGCGCACAGACAGGGAACTACGAGCAGTACTTC; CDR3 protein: CSAQTGNYEQYF
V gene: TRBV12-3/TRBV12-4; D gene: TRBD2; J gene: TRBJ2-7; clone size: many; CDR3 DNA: TGTGCCAGCGCTCCGGGGGGTGCGTACGAGCAGTACTTC; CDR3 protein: CASAPGGAYEQYF
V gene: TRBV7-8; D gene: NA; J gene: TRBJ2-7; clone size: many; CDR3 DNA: TGTGCCAGCAGCGACCCGGCAGGGAGGCGCGAGCAGTACTTC; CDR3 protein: CASSDPAGRREQYF
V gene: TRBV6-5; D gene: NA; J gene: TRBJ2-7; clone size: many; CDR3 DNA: TGTGCCAGCGGCATCCTGGACGTTTCATACGAGCAGTACTTC; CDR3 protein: CASGILDVSYEQYF
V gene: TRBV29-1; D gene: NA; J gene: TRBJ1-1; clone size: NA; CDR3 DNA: TGCAGCGTTGACCCCGGGACATGGGCTTTCTTT; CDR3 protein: CSVDPGTWAFF
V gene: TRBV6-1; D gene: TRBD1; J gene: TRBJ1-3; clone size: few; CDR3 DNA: TGTGCCAGCGGACAGGGGGAGGAAAACACCATATATTTT; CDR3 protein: CASGQGEENTIYF
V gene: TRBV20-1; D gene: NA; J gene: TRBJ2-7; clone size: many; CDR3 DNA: TGCAGTGCTCACCCGATGGGGCGGCACGACGAGCAGTACTTC; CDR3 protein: CSAHPMGRHDEQYF
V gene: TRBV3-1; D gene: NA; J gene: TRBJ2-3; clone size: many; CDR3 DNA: TGTGCCAGCAGCCAAGAAACCACACGGGGGAGATTAAGCACAGATACGCAGTATTTT; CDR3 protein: CASSQETTRGRLSTDTQYF
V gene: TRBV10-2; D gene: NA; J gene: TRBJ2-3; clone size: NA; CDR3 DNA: TGCGCCAGCAGTGGTACAGGGAGCACAGATACGCAGTATTTT; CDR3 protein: CASSGTGSTDTQYF
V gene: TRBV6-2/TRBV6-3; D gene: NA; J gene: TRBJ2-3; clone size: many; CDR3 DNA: TGTGCCAGCAGTTACGAGAACGAACTCACAGATACGCAGTATTTT; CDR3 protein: CASSYENELTDTQYF
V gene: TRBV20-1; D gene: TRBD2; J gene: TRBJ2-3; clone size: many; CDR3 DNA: TGCAGTGCTGGACTAGCGGGGGGCCCAGATACGCAGTATTTT; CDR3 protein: CSAGLAGGPDTQYF
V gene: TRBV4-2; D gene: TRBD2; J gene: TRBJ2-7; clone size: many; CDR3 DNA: TGTGCCAGCAGCCAAGATAGTAGCGGGGGCTCCTACGAGCAGTACTTC; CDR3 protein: CASSQDSSGGSYEQYF
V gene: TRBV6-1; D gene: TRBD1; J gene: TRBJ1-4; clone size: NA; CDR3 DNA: TGTGCCACCCGGACAGGGGTTTATGAAAAACTGTTTTTT; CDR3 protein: CATRTGVYEKLFF